This TCR beta chain was recorded in a study of T cells after yellow fever vaccination. Study details: Where fractions had low cell numbers, libraries were prepared from them with the SMART-Seq v4 Ultra Low Input RNA kit.

Notes on this clonotype: Its antigen remains unknown.

A single record per CDR3 protein comes from TCRdb applying MiXCR to the 5' RACE reads. The sample includes under 600,000 distinct CDR3 sequences, approximately 13% of them seen just once. General study results and limits: Repertoires sorted by FACS could include abundant clonotypes that are contaminants from the bulk population.

The receptor was isolated from a young man who received the YFV17D yellow fever vaccine. This sample comprised PBMCs, obtained on the day of the yellow fever booster vaccination.

CDR3 protein: CASSPPSAGGPGTQYF. The CDR3 DNA reads TGTGCCAGCAGCCCTCCCTCCGCAGGGGGTCCGGGGACCCAGTACTTC. V usage is TRBV28 and J usage is TRBJ2-5; 7 nucleotides match TRBD1. Trimming at V came to 6 bases and at J to 7 bases, leaving 17 bases not matched to a gene. The germline V gene has CDR1 MDHEN and CDR2 SYDVKM. This CDR3 comprises 16 residues. The full variable domain, in which reference TRBV28 and TRBJ2-5 provide the parts outside the CDR3, is DVKVTQSSRYLVKRTGEKVFLECVQDMDHENMFWYRQDPGLGLRLIYFSYDVKMKEKGDIPEGYSVSREKKERFSLILESASTNQTSMYLCASSPPSAGGPGTQYFGPGTRLLVL.